This T cell receptor (beta chain) comes out of a study of T cells in women clearing cervical HPV infection (dated by TCRdb to 2016 to 2019). As for the study more broadly: The cases were 20 to 25 women with histologically confirmed HPV16-related CIN3 or worse, and 2 of these cases were invasive cancers. Five blinded duplicates per group were added as quality controls, giving around 60 samples: 50 or so participants and some ten replicates. The controls were over 20 women whose single incident HPV16 infection cleared within 12 months with no development of precancer or cancer. Case blood was taken at the visit when the lesion was first identified, whereas control blood was taken when infection was no longer detected. This exploratory proof-of-principle case-control study, nested within the Guanacaste HPV Natural History Study in Costa Rica, compared TCR repertoires among women with different cervical HPV16 outcomes. A median age of 34 years was observed in cases versus over 37 in controls, and no significant differences in baseline characteristics were found. In the parent cohort, about 10,000 women aged 18 or older were enrolled in Guanacaste, Costa Rica, during about 1992 to 1994 and then followed for six to eight years. Cases and controls were matched on age within five years and on year of sample collection. Since only a few of the women had HLA typing available, the possibility that HLA type was acting as a confounder could not be ruled out. Among cases, blood sampling came a median of roughly 150 days after lesion detection, with an interquartile range of about 80 to 230 days. What the work shows at the level of the full study, not this receptor alone: TCR repertoire richness was significantly higher in CIN3+ cases than in controls across sequencing depths, while evenness did not differ. Because the number of T cells per sample was unknown, the richness differences could reflect varying T-cell content rather than repertoire biology. Cases were distinguished from controls with an estimated AUC of approximately 0.79 by random forest classifiers combining richness and V gene abundances. The cross-sectional design could not show whether the associations came before the infection or were a result of it, and neither effector/memory subsets nor HPV-specific T cells were isolated. Lower TRBV6-7 relative abundance was observed in cases than in controls (approximately 0.1% versus 0.16%; Bonferroni P = 0.0008).

Every participant had a single incident cervical HPV16 infection, and women with prevalent HPV16 infections were excluded. Cervical HPV DNA was detected with MY09/MY11 PCR, and genotyping was done by dot-blot hybridization. Fifteen mL of heparinized blood were centrifuged, and the buffy coat was split into aliquots, frozen at -30 degrees C, and then kept at -80 degrees C. QIAGEN kits were used to extract genomic DNA from the buffy coat specimens. To note about this clone: The clone's antigen remains unknown. The read finishes 3 residues shy of the CDR3 end, and the germline J gene is used to complete it.

The CDR3 sequence holds 15 residues, the cysteine and phenylalanine included. Part of the CDR3 DNA is given, 36 bases translated from base 1. The germline V gene provides CDR1 ENHRY and CDR2 SYGVKD. The germline ends are 9 bases apart after V is trimmed by 3 bases and J by 0 bases. The immunoSEQ assay used multiplex PCR to amplify TCR beta CDR3 regions from an average of around 1,200 ng of genomic DNA per sample. Primer bias was corrected in the assay by using a complete synthetic TCR repertoire to establish an amplification baseline. The amplicons were sequenced on the Illumina platform. Regarding the original processing steps: Sequence errors were corrected by clustering with frequency ratios and a modified nearest-neighbor algorithm, and the sequences were then analyzed in the immunoSEQ Analyzer using IMGT gene definitions. At each rarefaction depth, TCR richness and evenness were averaged across 20 rarefaction repeats, and samples with fewer sequences than that depth were excluded. Wilcoxon rank sum tests with FDR correction were used to compare V, D and J gene relative abundances between the groups. An intraclass correlation of 90% to 97% for TCR richness and an average of around 80% across approximately 63 gene segments were obtained from the blinded duplicates. TCRdb provides this immuneACCESS table in a form limited to in-frame rearrangements. Some clones are lacking; in checked studies, under half of them reflect an unresolved V gene, and why the rest are absent is not known. D and trimming were read from the DNA, whereas the V and J calls and clone size are those reported in that table. This sample's listing comprises about 29,000 clones. The ten largest account for under 3.5% of the sample.

The receptor chain draws on TRBV10-3 and TRBJ1-5; the D gene cannot be named for sure. The receptor's source is a woman between 18 and 70 years old with a cervical HPV16 infection that either progressed to CIN3+ or cleared (not recorded which). Material for sequencing was blood buffy coat. CDR3 bases read: TGTGCCATCAGTGATGTACAGCATAGCAATCAGCCC. Protein translation: CAISDVQHSNQP. The complete CDR3 protein is CAISDVQHSNQPQHF.